This T cell receptor beta chain was observed in a study of T cell repertoires in cytomegalovirus infection. Notes on this clonotype: No antigen is known for it.

Study-level results: Ex vivo responses were dominated by HLA-C-restricted CMV-specific TCR beta clonotypes.

TCRdb analysed the reads with MiXCR anew, one entry per CDR3 protein. The table includes 740,000 or so distinct CDR3 sequences, under 40% detected once. Germline V lookup: CDR1 MGHDK, CDR2 SYGVNS. The junction had 6 bases not matched to a gene; V was cut back by 7 bases and J by 8 bases. CDR3 length: 13 residues. Sample: PBMCs. V usage is TRBV25-1 and J usage is TRBJ2-2, with 8 positions matching TRBD2. This TCR was recovered from a human donor in good health (CMV status not recorded). Some clones in this sample may be carry-over from other donors' samples. DNA of the CDR3: TGTGCCAGCAAAGAGCGGGAGTATGGGGAGCTGTTTTTT. As protein: CASKEREYGELFF.